This T cell receptor beta chain comes out of a study of identical twins. The V gene's germline CDR1 is SGHTA and CDR2 FQGNSA. Trimming left V 0 bases short and J 11 bases short, with 13 bases between. This CDR3 comprises 13 residues. General study points: Out-of-frame alpha sequences common to twins exhibited an excess of low generation probability. Analyses of zero insertions could be partly confounded by invariant MAIT and iNKT cells. The study based its conclusions on cross-sectional statistical analysis and did not follow the same donors.

From the 5' RACE reads, TCRdb called clonotypes with MiXCR, one entry per CDR3 protein. Among roughly 250,000 distinct CDR3 sequences listed, roughly 13% were seen once. A note on this clonotype: Its antigen is still unknown.

This receptor was identified in a woman younger than 35 in good health. The material sequenced was memory (CD45RO+) T cells sorted from blood. The chain carries TRBV7-2 and TRBJ1-1, with D perhaps TRBD1 (6 bases). The CDR3 loop is CASSLAGQQGAFF. CDR3 coding DNA: TGTGCCAGCAGCTTAGCAGGACAGCAAGGTGCTTTCTTT.